This T cell receptor (beta chain) was sequenced for a study of regulatory T cells in long-lasting Graves disease. Germline lookup yields CDR1 SGHVS and CDR2 FQNEAQ. This CDR3 is built from 15 residues. The V segment lost 1 base and the J segment 4 bases; nucleotides outside the gene matches: 3. The time point: newly diagnosed GD, antithyroid drugs for less than 3 months. Extracted RNA from PBMCs served as the source of the TCR library. This clonotype was observed at least ten times. In building TCR beta libraries, iRepertoire HTBI primers were used together with Arm-PCR of CDR3 regions. TCRdb passed the multiplex PCR reads through MiXCR, listing each CDR3 protein once. The data hold about 470,000 distinct CDR3 sequences, with 14% to 15% observed a single time. The sample was also reused in another study, on T cells in Graves' hyperthyroidism and ophthalmopathy. That source adds: Patients were excluded for uncontrolled infection, other autoimmune disease, pregnancy or lactation.

The sequence was obtained from a woman aged 30 to 39 with Graves disease. This chain joins TRBV7-8 and TRBJ2-7, with 11 bases lining up with TRBD2. The sequencing used peripheral blood mononuclear cells (PBMCs), collected at new diagnosis, from a patient treated with antithyroid drugs. The CDR3 nucleotides are TGTGCCAGCAGCTTAGTAACTAGCGGGAGTTACGAGCAGTACTTC. The encoded protein is CASSLVTSGSYEQYF. Full variable domain (missing parts from reference TRBV7-8 and TRBJ2-7): GAGVSQSPRYKVAKRGQDVALRCDPISGHVSLFWYQQALGQGPEFLTYFQNEAQLDKSGLPSDRFFAERPEGSVSTLKIQRTQQEDSAVYLCASSLVTSGSYEQYFGPGTRLTVT.